Shown below are 3 T cell receptor beta chains from a single sample sequenced in a study of blood T cell repertoires in COVID-19. Data came from immunoSEQ multiplex PCR; TCRdb stores just in-frame clones and leaves some out. The data contain around 100,000 clones, less than 85% of them singletons. The sequenced sample was peripheral blood. These receptors were obtained from a human donor in a cohort sampled during active COVID-19.

The V call is TRBV5-1, the J call TRBJ1-4; the match to TRBD1 covers 7 bases. The germline gives CDR1 SGHRS, CDR2 YFSETQ. Losses at the gene ends were 4 bases for V and 4 bases for J; bases not matched to a gene: 10. The CDR3 loop spans 16 amino acids. Here the CDR3 DNA reads TGCGCCAGCAGCAAAAAGGGCGGGACAGTTAATGAAAAACTGTTTTTT. This encodes CASSKKGGTVNEKLFF.

The V and J genes are TRBV6-6 and TRBJ2-1, with D perhaps matching TRBD2 (6 bases). Trimming took 6 bases from V and 0 from J, leaving 15 bases between them. The germline V gene encodes CDR1 MNHNY and CDR2 SVGAGI (reference sequence). The CDR3 sequence is 16 residues long. The CDR3 DNA follows: TGTGCCAGCAGCAAGGAGGGATACAGCTCCTACAATGAGCAGTTCTTC. Translation: CASSKEGYSSYNEQFF.

The genes are TRBV11-2 and TRBJ1-4; 9 bases match TRBD1. This CDR3 contains 14 residues. The junction had 5 bases not matched to a gene; V was cut back by 6 bases and J by 6 bases. Germline assignment: CDR1 SGHAT and CDR2 FQNNGV. For the CDR3, the DNA is TGTGCCAGCAGACGGACAGGGGCGGATGAAAAACTGTTTTTT. Amino acids: CASRRTGADEKLFF. The full variable domain, completed using reference TRBV11-2 and TRBJ1-4, is EAGVAQSPRYKIIEKRQSVAFWCNPISGHATLYWYQQILGQGPKLLIQFQNNGVVDDSQLPKDRFSAERLKGVDSTLKIQPAKLEDSAVYLCASRRTGADEKLFFGSGTQLSVL.